Detailed here is one TCR beta chain. The record originates from a study of blood T cell repertoires in COVID-19. About the study: Specimens from acute and convalescent COVID-19 originated in the United States, Italy and Spain. Sources were T cells, B-cell-depleted T cells, or PBMCs; the material itself was cDNA or gDNA.

As handled by the study authors: Amplification from reference gene primers served as the basis for estimated nucleated cell counts. Some clones are missing from TCRdb's copy, which holds only in-frame ones; the method was immunoSEQ multiplex PCR. V and J calls and clone size follow that table, whereas D and trimming were derived from the DNA. The table has over 55,000 clones, roughly 71% seen once. V lost 6 bases and J 4 bases, leaving 13 bases between the germline ends. Germline CDR1 ENHRY, CDR2 SYGVKD. The CDR3 covers 13 residues. Sequencing was carried out using peripheral blood. The sequence was collected from a human donor in a cohort sampled during active COVID-19. The chain couples TRBV10-3 to TRBJ2-7, with TRBD1 as a possible D gene (5 bases). The CDR3 region is CAIRSTQGYEQYF. CDR3 sequence (DNA): TGTGCCATCAGATCAACCCAGGGTTACGAGCAGTACTTC.